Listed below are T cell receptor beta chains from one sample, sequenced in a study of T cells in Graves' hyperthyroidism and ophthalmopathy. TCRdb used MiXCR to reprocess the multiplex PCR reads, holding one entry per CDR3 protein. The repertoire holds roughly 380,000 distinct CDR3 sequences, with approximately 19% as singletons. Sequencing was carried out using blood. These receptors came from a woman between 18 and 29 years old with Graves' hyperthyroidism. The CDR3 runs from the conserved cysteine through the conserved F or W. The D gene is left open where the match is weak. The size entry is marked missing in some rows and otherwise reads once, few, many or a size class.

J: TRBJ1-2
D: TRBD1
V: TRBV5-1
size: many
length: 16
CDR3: CASSGGQGTFIGGYTF
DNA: TGCGCCAGCAGCGGTGGACAGGGAACCTTTATTGGTGGCTACACCTTC

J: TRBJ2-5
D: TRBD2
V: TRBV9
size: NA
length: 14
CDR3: CASSVAAGEETQYF
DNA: TGTGCCAGCAGCGTAGCTGCGGGGGAAGAGACCCAGTACTTC

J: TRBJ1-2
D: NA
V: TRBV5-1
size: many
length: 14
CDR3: CASSLGGRNYGYTF
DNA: TGCGCCAGCAGCTTGGGCGGTCGGAACTATGGCTACACCTTC

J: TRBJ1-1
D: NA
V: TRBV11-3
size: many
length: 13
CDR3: CASSQMSGTEAFF
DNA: TGTGCCAGCAGCCAGATGAGTGGGACTGAAGCTTTCTTT

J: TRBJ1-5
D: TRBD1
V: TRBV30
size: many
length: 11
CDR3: CAWSNRGAQHF
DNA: TGTGCCTGGAGTAACAGGGGTGCCCAGCATTTT

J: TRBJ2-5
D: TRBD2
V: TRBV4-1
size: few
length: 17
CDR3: CASSQGTSGGAEETQYF
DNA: TGCGCCAGCAGCCAGGGGACTAGCGGGGGGGCCGAAGAGACCCAGTACTTC

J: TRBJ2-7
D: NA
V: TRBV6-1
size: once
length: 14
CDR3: CASSVEEGSYEQYF
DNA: TGTGCCAGCAGTGTTGAGGAGGGCAGCTACGAGCAGTACTTC

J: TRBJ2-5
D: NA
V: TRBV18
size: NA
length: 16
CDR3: CASSPQRRGRQETQYF
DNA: TGTGCCAGCTCACCACAACGGAGGGGCCGCCAAGAGACCCAGTACTTC

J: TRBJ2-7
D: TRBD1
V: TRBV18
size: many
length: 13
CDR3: CASSPGQHYEQYF
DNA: TGTGCCAGCTCACCGGGACAGCACTACGAGCAGTACTTC

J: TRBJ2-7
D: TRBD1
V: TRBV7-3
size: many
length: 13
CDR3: CASSLTGGYEQYF
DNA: TGTGCCAGCAGCTTGACAGGGGGCTACGAGCAGTACTTC

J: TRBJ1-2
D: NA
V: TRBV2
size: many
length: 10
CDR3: CASRALGYTF
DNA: TGTGCCAGCAGGGCCCTGGGTTACACCTTC

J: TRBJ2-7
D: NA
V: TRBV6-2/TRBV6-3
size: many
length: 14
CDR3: CASSYRWGSYEQYF
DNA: TGTGCCAGCAGTTACCGGTGGGGCTCCTACGAGCAGTACTTC

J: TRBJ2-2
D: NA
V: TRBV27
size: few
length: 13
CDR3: CASSLSLTGELFF
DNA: TGTGCCAGCAGTTTATCGCTGACCGGGGAGCTGTTTTTT

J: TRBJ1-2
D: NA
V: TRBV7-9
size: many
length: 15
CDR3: CASSTWSSGDGGYTF
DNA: TGTGCCAGCAGCACCTGGTCCTCAGGAGATGGAGGCTACACCTTC

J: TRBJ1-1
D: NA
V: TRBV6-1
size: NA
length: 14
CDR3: CASSEPGALTEAFF
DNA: TGTGCCAGCAGTGAACCGGGGGCGCTTACTGAAGCTTTCTTT

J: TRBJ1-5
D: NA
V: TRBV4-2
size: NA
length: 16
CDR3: CASSQDLGGSYQPQHF
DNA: TGTGCCAGCAGCCAAGATCTGGGGGGTTCGTATCAGCCCCAGCATTTT

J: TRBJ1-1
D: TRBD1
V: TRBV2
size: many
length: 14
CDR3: CASRQGTANTEAFF
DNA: TGTGCCAGCAGACAGGGGACCGCGAACACTGAAGCTTTCTTT

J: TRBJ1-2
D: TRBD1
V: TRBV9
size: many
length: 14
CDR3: CASAVGTGVYGYTF
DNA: TGTGCCAGTGCCGTGGGGACAGGGGTCTATGGCTACACCTTC

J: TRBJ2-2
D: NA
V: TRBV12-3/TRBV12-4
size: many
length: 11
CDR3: CATRGTGELFF
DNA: TGTGCCACCCGTGGCACCGGGGAGCTGTTTTTT

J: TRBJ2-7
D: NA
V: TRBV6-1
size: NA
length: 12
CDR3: CASSREEGRYYF
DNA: TGTGCCAGCAGTCGAGAGGAGGGACGCTACTACTTC

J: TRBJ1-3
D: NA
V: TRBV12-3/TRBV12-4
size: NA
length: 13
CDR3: CASSEVAGNTIYF
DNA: TGTGCCAGCAGCGAGGTGGCTGGAAACACCATATATTTT

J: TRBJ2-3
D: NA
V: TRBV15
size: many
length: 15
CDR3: CATSRGGRFTDTQYF
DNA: TGTGCCACCAGCAGAGGAGGCAGGTTCACAGATACGCAGTATTTT

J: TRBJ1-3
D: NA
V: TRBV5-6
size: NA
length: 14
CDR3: CASTPSDRGNTIYF
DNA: TGTGCCAGCACCCCTTCCGACAGAGGAAACACCATATATTTT

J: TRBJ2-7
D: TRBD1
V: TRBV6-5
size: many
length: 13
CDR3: CASLGQTAYEQYF
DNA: TGTGCCAGCCTGGGACAGACAGCCTACGAGCAGTACTTC

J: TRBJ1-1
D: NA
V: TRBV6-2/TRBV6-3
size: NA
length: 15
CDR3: CASSYRRVSNTEAFF
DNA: TGTGCCAGCAGTTACCGGAGGGTATCGAACACTGAAGCTTTCTTT

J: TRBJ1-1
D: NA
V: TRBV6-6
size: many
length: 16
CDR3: CASRRLTEVLNTEAFF
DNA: TGTGCCAGCAGGCGGTTGACAGAGGTCCTGAACACTGAAGCTTTCTTT

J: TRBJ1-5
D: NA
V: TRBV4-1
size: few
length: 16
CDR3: CASSQGGAGGNQPQHF
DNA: TGCGCCAGCAGCCAAGGGGGCGCGGGTGGCAATCAGCCCCAGCATTTT

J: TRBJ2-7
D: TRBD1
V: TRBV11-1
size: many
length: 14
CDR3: CASTTGTGTYEQYF
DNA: TGTGCCAGCACCACGGGGACAGGGACCTACGAGCAGTACTTC

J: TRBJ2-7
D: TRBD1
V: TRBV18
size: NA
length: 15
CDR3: CASSPGAGGTYEQYF
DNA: TGTGCCAGCTCACCGGGGGCAGGGGGTACCTACGAGCAGTACTTC

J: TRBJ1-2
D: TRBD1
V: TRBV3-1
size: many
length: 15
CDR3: CASSQLGRGYYGYTF
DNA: TGTGCCAGCAGCCAACTAGGCAGGGGGTACTATGGCTACACCTTC

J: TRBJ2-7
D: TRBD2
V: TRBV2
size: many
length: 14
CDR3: CASRKASGELEQYF
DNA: TGTGCCAGCAGAAAAGCCAGCGGGGAATTGGAGCAGTACTTC

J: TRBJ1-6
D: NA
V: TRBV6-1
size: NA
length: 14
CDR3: CATRRGRGDSPLHF
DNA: TGTGCCACCCGCCGTGGTAGGGGAGATTCACCCCTCCACTTT

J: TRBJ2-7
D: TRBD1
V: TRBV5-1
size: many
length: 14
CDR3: CASSYRQGPYEQYF
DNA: TGCGCCAGCAGCTACCGACAGGGGCCCTACGAGCAGTACTTC

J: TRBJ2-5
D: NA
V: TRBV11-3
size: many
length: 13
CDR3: CASSLTVVETQYF
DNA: TGTGCCAGCAGCTTAACCGTTGTCGAGACCCAGTACTTC

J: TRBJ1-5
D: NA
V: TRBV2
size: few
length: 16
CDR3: CASSEGTDYSNQPQHF
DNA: TGTGCCAGCAGTGAAGGGACAGATTATAGCAATCAGCCCCAGCATTTT

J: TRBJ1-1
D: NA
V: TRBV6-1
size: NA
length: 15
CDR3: CASSEGEEGNTEAFF
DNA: TGTGCCAGCAGTGAAGGGGAAGAGGGGAACACTGAAGCTTTCTTT